This is a list of T cell receptor beta chains from one sample in a study of beta chain features in type 1 diabetes. Profiling relied on immunoSEQ multiplex PCR, and the TCRdb table lists in-frame clones only, not all of them. The sample includes about 160,000 clones, less than 9.5% of them seen just once. The sequenced sample consisted of central memory CD4+ T cells from blood. The receptors derive from a woman between 18 and 29 years old in good health. CDR3s include the opening cysteine and the closing phenylalanine or tryptophan. The D gene is left open where the match is weak. A clone size is listed for some rows: how often the clone was seen (once, few, many), or a class if it is expanded.

TRBJ2-7 | TRBV30 | . | . | TGTGCCTGGAGTAAGGAGGTCTCCTACGAGCAGTACTTC | CAWSKEVSYEQYF
TRBJ2-3 | TRBV5-8 | . | . | TGTGCCAGCAGCTTCTTTGCGGGCCGGGATACGCAGTATTTT | CASSFFAGRDTQYF
TRBJ2-3 | TRBV14 | TRBD2 | . | TGTGCCAGCAGTCCCGGTAGCGGGAGATACACAGATACGCAGTATTTT | CASSPGSGRYTDTQYF
TRBJ2-5 | TRBV7-9 | TRBD2 | few | TGTGCCAGCAGCTTAGGCCAAGCGGGAAGAGGTCAAGAGACCCAGTACTTC | CASSLGQAGRGQETQYF
TRBJ2-5 | TRBV7-9 | TRBD1 | few | TGTGCCAGCAGCTTCGGGACAGTACAAGAGACCCAGTACTTC | CASSFGTVQETQYF
TRBJ2-3 | TRBV15 | TRBD2 | . | TGTGCCACCAGCAGAGATGGAGCGGGGTACACAGATACGCAGTATTTT | CATSRDGAGYTDTQYF
TRBJ2-1 | TRBV14 | TRBD2 | many | TGTGCCAGCAGCCAAGTTGCAGCGGGGGGCATTGAGCAGTTCTTC | CASSQVAAGGIEQFF
TRBJ2-3 | TRBV5-1 | . | . | TGCGCCAGCAGCTTGGCCCAAAGCACAGATACGCAGTATTTT | CASSLAQSTDTQYF
TRBJ2-1 | TRBV10-3 | . | few | TGTGCCATCAGCGCGGACCCTACTAGAGGCCATGAGCAGTTCTTC | CAISADPTRGHEQFF
TRBJ2-1 | TRBV9 | TRBD2 | . | TGTGCCAGCAGCATTACTAGCGGACGCTCCTACAATGAGCAGTTCTTC | CASSITSGRSYNEQFF
TRBJ1-1 | TRBV9 | . | . | TGTGCTAGCGCGAGGACAATGAACACTGAAGCTTTCTTT | CASARTMNTEAFF
TRBJ1-1 | TRBV19 | TRBD1 | . | TGTGCCAGTAGCGCGGACAGGGCCACTGAAGCTTTCTTT | CASSADRATEAFF
TRBJ2-7 | TRBV19 | . | few | TGTGCCAGTAGTCAACTGCAGGCCTACGAGCAGTACTTC | CASSQLQAYEQYF
TRBJ2-1 | TRBV12-5 | TRBD1 | . | TGTGCTAGTGGGGGGGGACAGGATTCCTACAATGAGCAGTTCTTC | CASGGGQDSYNEQFF
TRBJ1-4 | TRBV18 | . | . | TGTGCCAGCTCACTTTCCCCAGCGGCAACTAATGAAAAACTGTTTTTT | CASSLSPAATNEKLFF
TRBJ1-1 | TRBV5-1 | TRBD1 | . | TGCGCCAGCAGCTGGGGACAGGCGGGTGAGGCTTTCTTT | CASSWGQAGEAFF
TRBJ1-5 | TRBV7-2 | . | few | TGTGCCAGCAGCCCCTCCGCCCGAGTCGAGCCCCAGCATTTT | CASSPSARVEPQHF
TRBJ2-3 | TRBV5-5 | . | few | TGTGCCAGCAGCCCGTCCTCCTCTCGAGATACGCAGTATTTT | CASSPSSSRDTQYF
TRBJ2-5 | TRBV2 | TRBD2 | . | TGTGCCAGCAGATCCAGACTAGCGGGAGAGACCCAGTACTTC | CASRSRLAGETQYF
TRBJ1-2 | TRBV7-2 | TRBD1 | . | TGTGCCAGCAGCTACGAGGGGGCGCGAGGCTACACCTTC | CASSYEGARGYTF
TRBJ2-4 | TRBV9 | . | few | TGTGCCAGCAGCGTAGACTATCGGGTGAACATTCAGTACTTC | CASSVDYRVNIQYF
TRBJ2-7 | TRBV29-1 | . | . | TGCAGCGTAGCCCTCTCTGAAGGGGCCTACGAGCAGTACTTC | CSVALSEGAYEQYF
TRBJ2-1 | TRBV30 | TRBD1 | . | TGTGCCTGGACTCCGGGACAGGGATTCTACAATGAGCAGTTCTTC | CAWTPGQGFYNEQFF